This T cell receptor (beta chain) was captured by sequencing in a study of OX40 agonist ivuxolimab in advanced cancers. Method: immunoSEQ multiplex PCR; TCRdb's copy keeps in-frame clones and lacks some. This sample yields around 30,000 clones, of which 75% to 95% are seen a single time; 24% belongs to the top ten. This CDR3 contains 15 residues. In germline, CDR1 is MNHEY, CDR2 SVGAGI. V was shortened by 4 bases and J by 0 bases, with 9 bases between the two germline ends. The V and J genes are TRBV6-5 and TRBJ2-2; a weak D match, TRBD2 (6 bases). The sequence was obtained from an adult with an advanced solid tumor such as melanoma, head and neck, liver or kidney cancer. The sample consisted of CD4+ or CD8+ T cells sorted from blood, taken in a trial of the OX40 agonist ivuxolimab. The CDR3 nucleotides read TGTGCCAGCAGTTCGGGACTCGCGAACACCGGGGAGCTGTTTTTT. As protein: CASSSGLANTGELFF.